One sample yielded the 5 T cell receptor beta chains listed below, sequenced in a study of cytomegalovirus exposure and HLA in healthy donors. Primers for the PCR totalled 60 Vbeta and 13 Jbeta. Clones were read by immunoSEQ multiplex PCR, and TCRdb kept only the in-frame ones, dropping some. The specimen's table records 70,000 to 100,000 clones. Sequences were obtained from PBMCs. Source of these receptors: a girl aged 10 to 17 in good health and CMV-seropositive.

The J gene is TRBJ1-2, the V gene TRBV6-4; 7 nucleotides align to TRBD1. V lost 5 bases, J lost 4 bases, and 10 bases stayed unmatched. CDR1 and CDR2 (germline): MRHNA, SNTAGT. The CDR3 is 15 amino acids. CDR3 coding DNA: TGTGCCAGCAGTACAATAGGGGGCGCCGGCTATGGCTACACCTTC. Translating it yields CASSTIGGAGYGYTF.

The rearrangement uses TRBV9 and TRBJ1-2; D is possibly TRBD1 (6 bases). This CDR3 contains 13 residues. V dropped 4 bases and J dropped 7 bases, with 14 bases sitting between them. Germline CDR1 reads SGDLS; CDR2 reads YYNGEE. CDR3: CASSPDSPLGYTF. The CDR3 DNA is TGTGCCAGCAGCCCGGACAGTCCCCTTGGCTACACCTTC. Using reference TRBV9 and TRBJ1-2 for the parts outside the CDR3, the full variable domain is DSGVTQTPKHLITATGQRVTLRCSPRSGDLSVYWYQQSLDQGLQFLIQYYNGEERAKGNILERFSAQQFPDLHSELNLSSLELGDSALYFCASSPDSPLGYTFGSGTRLTVV.

This chain joins TRBV18 and TRBJ2-1; TRBD1 matches at 7 bases. Unmatched junction bases numbered 7, after V lost 2 bases and J lost 9 bases. CDR3 length: 14 amino acids. Germline V gene lookup returns CDR1 KGHSH and CDR2 LQKENI. CDR3 bases: TGTGCCAGCTCACCATCCACAGGGGTGGTTGAGCAGTTCTTC. This sequence encodes CASSPSTGVVEQFF.

CDR3 bases: TGTGCCACCAGTAGGACAGATAGAGCTGAAGCTTTCTTT. Protein sequence: CATSRTDRAEAFF. The rearrangement joins TRBV15 to TRBJ1-1, with a tentative D call TRBD1 (6 bases). Germline CDR1 is LNHNV and CDR2 is YYDKDF (reference sequence). V lost 6 bases, J lost 6 bases, and 14 bases lay in between. The CDR3 spans 13 residues.

The genes are TRBV6-4 and TRBJ2-1; TRBD2 agrees at 7 bases. J was trimmed by 1 base and V by 0 bases; bases with no gene match: 0. The CDR3 is made up of 15 amino acids. Germline CDR1 is MRHNA and CDR2 is SNTAGT. CDR3 region: CASSDSSGSYNEQFF. CDR3 sequence (DNA): TGTGCCAGCAGTGACTCTAGCGGGTCCTACAATGAGCAGTTCTTC.